The rows below give T cell receptor beta chains drawn from one sample of a study of T cells in Graves' hyperthyroidism and ophthalmopathy. TCRdb reanalysed the multiplex PCR reads using MiXCR and keeps one entry per CDR3 protein. The sample lists some 560,000 distinct CDR3 sequences, approximately 14% occurring once. Sequenced input: blood. These receptors originate from a woman younger than 45 with Graves' hyperthyroidism. Both conserved end residues are part of each CDR3.

v_call: TRBV15
j_call: TRBJ2-1
cdr3_aa: CATSRDTGGSYNEQFF

v_call: TRBV19
j_call: TRBJ1-5
cdr3_aa: CASRTGEASNQPQHF

v_call: TRBV12-3/TRBV12-4
j_call: TRBJ2-7
cdr3_aa: CASRLQGLDSYEQYF

v_call: TRBV5-1
j_call: TRBJ2-5
cdr3_aa: CASSPLAGGETQYF

v_call: TRBV27
j_call: TRBJ2-7
cdr3_aa: CASSPGTSGRGGVGWGTYEQYF

v_call: TRBV27
j_call: TRBJ2-5
cdr3_aa: CASSLVVGGPWETQYF

v_call: TRBV6-1
j_call: TRBJ2-7
cdr3_aa: CASSEGQGAAYEQYF

v_call: TRBV12-3/TRBV12-4
j_call: TRBJ2-7
cdr3_aa: CASSFGQTYEQYF

v_call: TRBV20-1
j_call: TRBJ2-3
cdr3_aa: CSASDGRDTQYF

v_call: TRBV6-1
j_call: TRBJ1-5
cdr3_aa: CASSAGQAYQPQHF

v_call: TRBV4-1
j_call: TRBJ2-7
cdr3_aa: CASSQAQGIGEQYF

v_call: TRBV6-1
j_call: TRBJ1-1
cdr3_aa: CASSTTESRTEAFF

v_call: TRBV5-1
j_call: TRBJ1-6
cdr3_aa: CASSLSGTAVSPLHF

v_call: TRBV27
j_call: TRBJ1-1
cdr3_aa: CASSPGGPDTEAFF

v_call: TRBV3-1
j_call: TRBJ2-1
cdr3_aa: CASSQDGLAGGPGQGEQFF

v_call: TRBV20-1
j_call: TRBJ1-2
cdr3_aa: CSALIGGDYGYTF

v_call: TRBV5-1
j_call: TRBJ2-1
cdr3_aa: CASSPAHVAGGYNEQFF

v_call: TRBV28
j_call: TRBJ1-4
cdr3_aa: CASRETGLYEKLFF

v_call: TRBV7-6
j_call: TRBJ2-7
cdr3_aa: CASTASDGLGHEQYF

v_call: TRBV7-6
j_call: TRBJ2-7
cdr3_aa: CASSLGPLRGDEQYF

v_call: TRBV12-3/TRBV12-4
j_call: TRBJ1-6
cdr3_aa: CASSLWVGDSPLHF

v_call: TRBV29-1
j_call: TRBJ2-4
cdr3_aa: CSVELGPGDIQYF

v_call: TRBV6-2/TRBV6-3
j_call: TRBJ2-1
cdr3_aa: CASTKGTGNYNEQFF

v_call: TRBV5-6
j_call: TRBJ1-4
cdr3_aa: CASSLWSLNEKLFF

v_call: TRBV13
j_call: TRBJ1-1
cdr3_aa: CASSSTGGSHTEAFF

v_call: TRBV6-1
j_call: TRBJ2-7
cdr3_aa: CASSTTRGTGTSYEQYF

v_call: TRBV3-1
j_call: TRBJ1-1
cdr3_aa: CASSHVQEAEAFF

v_call: TRBV19
j_call: TRBJ2-1
cdr3_aa: CASSIRGGANFYNEQFF

v_call: TRBV10-3
j_call: TRBJ2-7
cdr3_aa: CATNAVAESYEQYF

v_call: TRBV5-1
j_call: TRBJ2-7
cdr3_aa: CASSLVPAGYEQYF

v_call: TRBV6-4
j_call: TRBJ1-4
cdr3_aa: CASSDRRTGYNEKLFF

v_call: TRBV5-6
j_call: TRBJ2-1
cdr3_aa: CASSFFSGEQFF

v_call: TRBV20-1
j_call: TRBJ1-1
cdr3_aa: CSAPGRKNTEAFF

v_call: TRBV20-1
j_call: TRBJ1-2
cdr3_aa: CSALLLDRGLIGYTF

v_call: TRBV15
j_call: TRBJ2-7
cdr3_aa: CATSRGTTYEQYF

v_call: TRBV12-3/TRBV12-4
j_call: TRBJ1-3
cdr3_aa: CASTQGSSGNTIYF

v_call: TRBV12-5
j_call: TRBJ1-3
cdr3_aa: CAAGKGSGNTIYF

v_call: TRBV27
j_call: TRBJ1-6
cdr3_aa: CASSEHLRDSPLHF

v_call: TRBV10-3
j_call: TRBJ2-5
cdr3_aa: CAISERQGQETQYF

v_call: TRBV14
j_call: TRBJ2-1
cdr3_aa: CASSQESRGPYNEQFF

v_call: TRBV19
j_call: TRBJ2-7
cdr3_aa: CATSDTQGVAYEQYF

v_call: TRBV10-2
j_call: TRBJ1-1
cdr3_aa: CASTRTMATEAFF

v_call: TRBV20-1
j_call: TRBJ1-1
cdr3_aa: CSARERLTGVTEAFF

v_call: TRBV5-1
j_call: TRBJ1-2
cdr3_aa: CASSFGTGGDGYTF

v_call: TRBV12-3/TRBV12-4
j_call: TRBJ2-1
cdr3_aa: CASSPTVGEYRQFF

v_call: TRBV20-1
j_call: TRBJ1-1
cdr3_aa: CSAKPGQTRNTEAFF

v_call: TRBV7-9
j_call: TRBJ1-1
cdr3_aa: CASRPQGGNTEAFF

v_call: TRBV5-6
j_call: TRBJ1-1
cdr3_aa: CASSLFRSPEAFF

v_call: TRBV2
j_call: TRBJ1-4
cdr3_aa: CASSMSALSEKLFF

v_call: TRBV27
j_call: TRBJ2-7
cdr3_aa: CASSSGRAGEQYF

v_call: TRBV9
j_call: TRBJ2-1
cdr3_aa: CASSAPSDRQFF

v_call: TRBV20-1
j_call: TRBJ2-2
cdr3_aa: CSARYTISGGLNTGELFF

v_call: TRBV2
j_call: TRBJ2-3
cdr3_aa: CASSVGTGLITDTQYF

v_call: TRBV19
j_call: TRBJ2-3
cdr3_aa: CASSPRRTSGTDTQYF

v_call: TRBV2
j_call: TRBJ1-5
cdr3_aa: CASRTGENQPHHF

v_call: TRBV29-1
j_call: TRBJ2-7
cdr3_aa: CSVEARTWPYEQYF

v_call: TRBV7-2
j_call: TRBJ2-7
cdr3_aa: CASSLGPSGAPYEQYF

v_call: TRBV29-1
j_call: TRBJ2-7
cdr3_aa: CSAELLQGERDYEQYF

v_call: TRBV11-3
j_call: TRBJ1-1
cdr3_aa: CASSPLLGTTEAFF